Sequencing of this TCR beta chain was carried out in a study of blood T cells in healthy people across ages (dated by TCRdb to about 2015). Broadly, across the study: Template switching captured roughly one uniquely barcoded TCR beta cDNA molecule per two T cells in model experiments. Age-related changes in TCR beta repertoire diversity were measured in the study by deep sequencing normalized with unique cDNA molecular identifiers. The donors were split into four age groups: young (average roughly 15 years), middle-aged (39), aged (62) and long-lived (under 85). To avoid experimental bias, donors of different ages were distributed randomly across sequencing lanes. Two additional independent replicas of 1 million unique cDNA reads from the same blood draw were analyzed for two donors (one aged 18 to 29 and one aged 80 or older). Summary of the overall study and its limitations: Compared with the aged group, more naive CD4+ T cells, fewer expanded clones and increased TCR diversity were shown by the long-lived group, suggesting age selection. Conclusive comparison of naive and antigen-experienced compartments was prevented by the profiling of bulk unsorted PBMCs. Because donor CMV infection status was unknown, age-related changes in expanded clonotypes were potentially confounded. As age increased, observed TCR beta diversity per million T cells dropped in a roughly linear way, and a significant reduction was already evident by age 40. A strong correlation was found between observed TCR beta diversity and the percentage of naive T cells measured by flow cytometry. Estimates of total diversity based on one million sequenced T cells were considered lower bounds and underestimates.

To note about this clonotype: Its antigen is still unknown. No qualities accompany the bases; no much larger clone lies one base away.

For this chain, trimming is 5 bases at the V end and 2 bases at the J end, and the number of junction bases without a gene match is 11. CDR1 and CDR2, per the germline V gene, are SGHVS and FNYEAQ. Including the terminal cysteine and phenylalanine, the CDR3 comprises 17 residues. Only the CDR3 part of the read is kept: 51 bases, read in frame from the first base. The donors were roughly 39 Caucasian individuals from Russia, aged roughly 6 to 100 years, who were systemically healthy. Each donor gave about 9.8 milliliters of peripheral blood, drawn into EDTA-treated Vacutainer tubes. PBMCs were isolated by Ficoll-Paque density-gradient centrifugation, with at least 7 million obtained per sample. Total RNA, at least 6 micrograms per sample, was extracted from PBMCs with Trizol reagent. The percentages of naive CD45RAhigh/CD27high T cells were determined by flow cytometry on a PBMC aliquot from every donor.

The protocol used for the library was 5' RACE. A second 7 to 11 cycle PCR used a sample-barcoded 5' primer and a J-beta primer mix. A unique molecular identifier was introduced onto each TCR beta cDNA molecule by a template-switch 5' adaptor carrying 12 random nucleotides. Each sample yielded at least 2.5 million CDR3-containing paired-end reads. The Mint cDNA synthesis kit, primed by a TRBC-specific oligonucleotide, was used to synthesize first-strand cDNA from all RNA. Following uracil-DNA glycosylase treatment, all cDNA underwent a first 18-cycle PCR with the universal primers M1SS and BC2_uni_R. The authors processed their data as follows. Each sample was normalized by randomly selecting 1 million high-quality reads, each carrying a distinct molecular identifier. Instead of being binned into consensus sequences, reads that shared molecular identifiers were thrown out. MiTCR, with a Q25 quality threshold and the strictest error-elimination algorithm, was used for CDR3 identification, clonotype clustering and error correction. A nonparametric unseen species model using Euler transformation provided a lower-bound estimate of total TCR beta diversity. The public reads were reanalyzed by TCRdb: fastp trimming at Q25, MiXCR alignment, in-frame beta chains only. One record per CDR3 amino acid sequence lists the most common genes and DNA. The authors' filters were not applied to this entry. The sample has around 2 million distinct CDR3 sequences on record, around 42% of them singletons. Under 25% of the sample rests with the top ten.

Material: blood. The source of this sequence is a human donor in good health. The chain employs TRBV7-6 and TRBJ2-7, with 11 junctional bases fitting TRBD2. CDR3 protein: CASSPVLAGVWAYEQYF. The nucleotides are TGTGCCAGCAGCCCGGTACTAGCGGGGGTCTGGGCCTACGAGCAGTACTTC.